The 12 T cell receptor beta chains reported below all come from one sample, sequenced in a study of cytomegalovirus exposure and HLA in healthy donors. The PCR ran on 60 Vbeta and 13 Jbeta primers. The protocol was immunoSEQ multiplex PCR, while the TCRdb copy is restricted to in-frame clones and leaves out a portion. This sample lists about 190,000 clones; its ten largest clones have roughly 0.89%. The sample comprised PBMCs. Receptors were obtained from a woman aged 25 to 39 in good health and CMV-seropositive.

The chain joins TRBV7-8 to TRBJ2-7; D is unresolved. CDR3 length: 13 residues. V was clipped by 5 bases and J by 2 bases, with 10 bases between them. Germline CDR1 reads SGHVS; CDR2 reads FQNEAQ. CDR3 in DNA: TGTGCCAGCAGCACGACTGTCACCTACGAGCAGTACTTC. Residues: CASSTTVTYEQYF.

The chain uses TRBV10-1 and TRBJ2-3, with 11 bases aligning to TRBD2. After removal of 6 bases from V and 2 bases from J, the junction contained 16 bases not matched to a gene. Per the germline V gene, CDR1 is WNHNN and CDR2 is SYGVQD (reference sequence). The CDR3 loop spans 19 amino acids. CDR3 nucleotide sequence: TGCGCCAGCAGCGCTTCCACTAGCGGGAGTGTACGAGTCACAGATACGCAGTATTTT. Its translation: CASSASTSGSVRVTDTQYF.

V and J are TRBV15 and TRBJ1-2, with TRBD1 matching over 11 bases. Germline trimming cut 1 base from V and 5 bases from J; bases unmatched to any gene: 3. The CDR3 runs to 15 residues. Germline V gene data show CDR1 as LNHNV and CDR2 as YYDKDF (reference sequence). CDR3 bases: TGTGCCACCAGCAGAGGGACAGGGGGCGGGTATGGCTACACCTTC. It encodes CATSRGTGGGYGYTF. The full variable domain, its missing parts supplied by reference TRBV15 and TRBJ1-2, is DAMVIQNPRYQVTQFGKPVTLSCSQTLNHNVMYWYQQKSSQAPKLLFHYYDKDFNNEADTPDNFQSRRPNTSFCFLDIRSPGLGDTAMYLCATSRGTGGGYGYTFGSGTRLTVV.

J is TRBJ2-1 and V is TRBV7-9, with D possibly TRBD2 on 5 matching bases. Trimming removed 1 base from V and 8 bases from J, with 6 bases in between. The CDR3 consists of 12 residues. Germline loops: CDR1 SEHNR, CDR2 FQNEAQ (reference sequence). CDR3 in amino acids: CASSLVGDEQFF. The CDR3 coding sequence is TGTGCCAGCAGCTTAGTCGGGGATGAGCAGTTCTTC.

This chain connects TRBV2 to TRBJ2-7; 11 bases fit TRBD2. Germline values: CDR1 SNHLY, CDR2 FYNNEI. Unmatched junction bases numbered 4, after V lost 3 bases and J lost 0 bases. The CDR3 runs 16 residues. CDR3 amino acids: CASSDSGRASSYEQYF. The CDR3 region has the DNA TGTGCCAGCAGTGATAGCGGGAGGGCAAGCTCCTACGAGCAGTACTTC.

The V call is TRBV9, the J call TRBJ1-4; a weak D match, TRBD1 (6 bases). V lost 4 bases to trimming and J lost 6 bases, with 16 bases between them. The CDR3 is 15 amino acids. Germline V gene data show CDR1 as SGDLS and CDR2 as YYNGEE. For the CDR3, the DNA is TGTGCCAGCAGCTCTAGAGGGGGGGGCGATGAAAAACTGTTTTTT. As protein: CASSSRGGGDEKLFF.

This rearrangement joins TRBV5-1 to TRBJ1-2; TRBD1 matches at 10 bases. With V trimmed by 1 base and J by 7 bases, 7 bases remained unmatched. Germline V gene data show CDR1 as SGHRS and CDR2 as YFSETQ. The CDR3 has 15 amino acids. CDR3 sequence reads: CASSLTGQGRSGYTF. The CDR3, as DNA: TGCGCCAGCAGCTTGACGGGACAGGGGAGGAGTGGCTACACCTTC.

This chain joins TRBV27 and TRBJ1-1, with a possible D match to TRBD1 (5 bases). Trimming removed 1 base from V and 2 bases from J, with 11 bases in between. CDR3 size: 15 residues. Germline lookup yields CDR1 MNHEY and CDR2 SMNVEV (reference sequence). CDR3 sequence reads: CASSLLGVGNTEAFF. The CDR3 coding sequence is TGTGCCAGCAGTTTATTAGGGGTCGGCAACACTGAAGCTTTCTTT.

V usage is TRBV7-2 and J usage is TRBJ2-3, with 13 nucleotides matching TRBD2. Per the germline V gene, CDR1 is SGHTA and CDR2 is FQGNSA. This CDR3 is 18 amino acids long. Unmatched junction bases numbered 11, after V lost 4 bases and J lost 4 bases. The CDR3 DNA reads as TGTGCCAGCAGCTCTGGACTAGCGGGAGCCCCAAGTCCAGATACGCAGTATTTT. Its translation is CASSSGLAGAPSPDTQYF.

In DNA form, the CDR3 reads TGCGCCAGCAGCTTGGACGGGGGGCCCTACGAGCAGTACTTC. Protein: CASSLDGGPYEQYF. The chain employs TRBV5-1 and TRBJ2-7; perhaps TRBD2 as D (7 bases). V lost 0 bases, J lost 2 bases, and 9 bases lay in between. The CDR3 sequence is 14 residues long. Germline V gene sequence: CDR1 SGHRS, CDR2 YFSETQ.

The V and J genes are TRBV5-1 and TRBJ2-3; TRBD2 matches 8 bases. The CDR3 has 16 amino acids. Trimming took 0 bases from V and 6 from J; bases not matched to a gene: 9. Germline lookup yields CDR1 SGHRS and CDR2 YFSETQ. The CDR3 here is CASSLGPGTSPDTQYF. The CDR3 DNA sequence: TGCGCCAGCAGCTTGGGGCCCGGGACTAGTCCCGATACGCAGTATTTT.

V is TRBV13 and J is TRBJ2-7, with a possible D match to TRBD1 (6 bases). The CDR3 consists of 17 residues. V dropped 0 bases and J dropped 5 bases, with 20 bases sitting between them. Germline V lookup: CDR1 PRHDT, CDR2 FYEKMQ (reference sequence). The chain's CDR3 is CASSLGTPTGTIHEQYF. The CDR3 DNA follows: TGTGCCAGCAGCTTAGGGACCCCGACAGGTACTATCCACGAGCAGTACTTC.